These T cell receptor beta chains were read from a single sample in a study of cytomegalovirus exposure and HLA in healthy donors. Method: immunoSEQ multiplex PCR; TCRdb's copy keeps in-frame clones and lacks some. The top ten hold around 2.7% of the sample, which has under 200,000 clones, roughly nine tenths seen once. The sample was PBMCs. Every receptor here comes from a woman aged 18-29 years in good health and CMV-seropositive. The CDR3 runs from the conserved cysteine through the conserved F or W. Fields, in order: clone size, V gene, CDR3 protein. Size tells how often a clone was seen (once, few, many) or the class of an expanded clone, and some rows leave it out.

clone size: NA; V gene: TRBV5-6; CDR3 protein: CASSPRAAGNTGELFF
clone size: NA; V gene: TRBV5-1; CDR3 protein: CASSLVPGGQDTQYF
clone size: once; V gene: TRBV7-2; CDR3 protein: CASSLTGLVSGETQYF
clone size: NA; V gene: TRBV7-6; CDR3 protein: CASSTDRAADTIYF
clone size: NA; V gene: TRBV13; CDR3 protein: CASSQIRDRDTGELFF
clone size: NA; V gene: TRBV27; CDR3 protein: CASSSLGGLTGELFF
clone size: NA; V gene: TRBV25-1; CDR3 protein: CASSEVGGTAYEQYF
clone size: NA; V gene: TRBV9; CDR3 protein: CASSLSVGRLTGLQETQYF
clone size: NA; V gene: TRBV5-1; CDR3 protein: CASRSVGALNTEAFF
clone size: NA; V gene: TRBV2; CDR3 protein: CASKPGQGQGYEQYF
clone size: NA; V gene: TRBV4-1; CDR3 protein: CASSQYAGGPWNEQFF
clone size: NA; V gene: TRBV27; CDR3 protein: CASSAPGGNYGYTF
clone size: once; V gene: TRBV4-1; CDR3 protein: CASSQWGTAMNTEAFF
clone size: NA; V gene: TRBV11-2; CDR3 protein: CASSSLAGRYNEQFF
clone size: NA; V gene: TRBV13; CDR3 protein: CASSHTSAGTSPPDTQYF
clone size: NA; V gene: TRBV20-1; CDR3 protein: CSADRSGEQYF
clone size: NA; V gene: TRBV19; CDR3 protein: CATTRDWVAGNTIYF
clone size: NA; V gene: TRBV15; CDR3 protein: CATSRDRQRGFDEQFF
clone size: once; V gene: TRBV18; CDR3 protein: CASSPLTPGTQHNEQFF
clone size: NA; V gene: TRBV19; CDR3 protein: CASTSGTGTWDTQYF
clone size: NA; V gene: TRBV28; CDR3 protein: CASSYLYEQYF
clone size: NA; V gene: TRBV2; CDR3 protein: CASSGQPYQPQHF
clone size: NA; V gene: TRBV19; CDR3 protein: CASSITLPPGTGTMNTEAFF
clone size: NA; V gene: TRBV4-2; CDR3 protein: CASSQDLAWTSGRGMDTQYF
clone size: NA; V gene: TRBV12-5; CDR3 protein: CASAVPQGDPYEQYF
clone size: NA; V gene: TRBV6-5; CDR3 protein: CAKGQGAWSTEAFF
clone size: NA; V gene: TRBV2; CDR3 protein: CASSGQSTNEKLFF
clone size: NA; V gene: TRBV30; CDR3 protein: CAWGSGVLNEQFF
clone size: NA; V gene: TRBV7-8; CDR3 protein: CASSPRLAGEKETQYF
clone size: NA; V gene: TRBV5-4; CDR3 protein: CASSLYAGTTSSGNTIYF
clone size: NA; V gene: TRBV9; CDR3 protein: CASSPEAVSGYGYTF
clone size: once; V gene: TRBV7-2; CDR3 protein: CASSPVGTANTGELFF
clone size: NA; V gene: TRBV4-3; CDR3 protein: CASSQGSGSSLSSYNEQFF
clone size: once; V gene: TRBV6-5; CDR3 protein: CASSYGLGQETQYF
clone size: NA; V gene: TRBV9; CDR3 protein: CASSVEGTSGRTQYF
clone size: NA; V gene: TRBV6-5; CDR3 protein: CASSDAGLAGEQYF
clone size: NA; V gene: TRBV6-9; CDR3 protein: CASGGAGELFF
clone size: NA; V gene: TRBV27; CDR3 protein: CASSLYQQGRNAFF
clone size: NA; V gene: TRBV18; CDR3 protein: CASSPRTGTYEQYF